These 10 T cell receptor beta chains originate from one sample sequenced in a study of identical twins. TCRdb processed the 5' RACE reads anew with MiXCR; each CDR3 protein has one entry. The data show 500,000 to 600,000 distinct CDR3 sequences, roughly a fifth seen once. The same data also went into a second study, on T cells expressing NK-cell markers.

Specimen: CD4+ T cells sorted from blood. Receptors were obtained from a woman under 30 in good health.

The chain recombines TRBV6-1 with TRBJ1-1; 8 bases map to TRBD1. The CDR3 is made up of 14 amino acids. J was trimmed by 6 bases and V by 11 bases; bases with no gene match: 14. The V gene's germline CDR1 is MNHNS and CDR2 SASEGT. The CDR3 is CAGRRQGSYAEAFF. The CDR3 nucleotides are TGTGCCGGCCGGCGACAGGGGTCATACGCTGAAGCTTTCTTT.

This chain links TRBV27 with TRBJ1-1; 12 bases line up with TRBD1. CDR3 length equals 15 residues. Per germline, CDR1 MNHEY and CDR2 SMNVEV (reference sequence). Trimming removed 11 bases from V and 4 bases from J; junction bases left unmatched: 11. The CDR3 DNA sequence: TGTGCCGGCCCGGGACAGGGGGCGCCTGGCACTGAAGCTTTCTTT. As protein: CAGPGQGAPGTEAFF.

This clonotype was found a few times. The V and J genes are TRBV20-1 and TRBJ1-6; TRBD1 matches 8 bases. Germline-derived CDR1 and CDR2 are DFQATT and SNEGSKA (reference sequence). With 4 bases clipped from V and 6 bases from J, the junction kept 5 bases outside the gene matches. The CDR3 consists of 14 residues. DNA for the CDR3: TGCAGTGCTACTCAGGGGGCCCTTAATTCACCCCTCCACTTT. Translated: CSATQGALNSPLHF.

V is TRBV28 and J is TRBJ2-3, with D perhaps matching TRBD2 (5 bases). The germline V gene encodes CDR1 MDHEN and CDR2 SYDVKM. Trimming shortened V by 10 bases and J by 2 bases, and 13 bases separated the two germline ends. CDR3 length: 13 residues. The CDR3 sequence is CATYFSATDTQYF. The CDR3 DNA follows: TGTGCCACCTATTTTAGCGCCACAGATACGCAGTATTTT.

This clonotype was seen only once. V and J are TRBV12-3 or TRBV12-4 and TRBJ2-7; D ambiguous. The CDR3 contains 11 residues. V was pared by 8 bases and J by 6 bases, with 11 bases between. DNA of the CDR3: TGTGCCAGCTCCAACTATATCGAGCAGTACTTC. Translated: CASSNYIEQYF.

This clonotype was recorded once. J is TRBJ1-1 and V is TRBV25-1, with D unresolved. This CDR3 has 11 residues. The V end was cut by 8 bases, the J end by 5 bases, with 9 bases between. Germline values: CDR1 MGHDK, CDR2 SYGVNS. For the CDR3, the DNA is TGTGCCAGCCGCCGGAGGACTGAAGCTTTCTTT. This encodes CASRRRTEAFF.

The genes are TRBV30 and TRBJ1-2, with no clear D. With 0 bases removed from V and 8 bases from J, the gap between germline ends came to 16 bases. Germline-derived CDR1 and CDR2 are GTSNPN and SVGIG (reference sequence). The CDR3 runs 14 residues. The CDR3 spells CAWSVRLYGSGYTF. The CDR3 DNA sequence: TGTGCCTGGAGTGTACGACTGTACGGGTCCGGCTACACCTTC.

This clonotype was detected many times. This rearrangement joins TRBV2 to TRBJ2-2, with 8 bases identical to TRBD1. Germline values: CDR1 SNHLY, CDR2 FYNNEI. Losses at the gene ends were 1 base for V and 0 bases for J; bases not matched to a gene: 10. The CDR3 sequence is 19 residues long. In DNA, the CDR3 is TGTGCCAGCAGTGAAGGGAGAAGACAGGGGAAAACGAACACCGGGGAGCTGTTTTTT. This sequence encodes CASSEGRRQGKTNTGELFF. The complete variable domain, with remaining parts taken from reference TRBV2 and TRBJ2-2, reads EPEVTQTPSHQVTQMGQEVILRCVPISNHLYFYWYRQILGQKVEFLVSFYNNEISEKSEIFDDQFSVERPDGSNFTLKIRSTKLEDSAMYFCASSEGRRQGKTNTGELFFGEGSRLTVL.

The V call is TRBV3-1, the J call TRBJ2-3, with TRBD2 matching 7 bases. Per the germline V gene, CDR1 is LGHDT and CDR2 is YNNKEL (reference sequence). This CDR3 spans 11 amino acids. V shed 8 bases, J shed 5 bases, and the junction held 1 base outside the gene matches. Here the CDR3 DNA reads TGTGCCAGCTGGGGGGGAGATACGCAGTATTTT. Translation: CASWGGDTQYF.

CDR3 sequence (DNA): TGTGCCAGCAGCCAAGGTGGGACACAACGGGAGTTCTTC. Residues: CASSQGGTQREFF. This chain joins TRBV3-1 and TRBJ2-1, with D possibly being TRBD1 (6 bases). CDR1 LGHDT and CDR2 YNNKEL come from the germline V gene (reference sequence). The CDR3 consists of 13 residues. V was clipped by 1 base and J by 14 bases, with 15 bases between them.